This T cell receptor beta chain came from a study of blood T cell repertoires in COVID-19. Overall study context: Acute-phase and convalescent COVID-19 samples originated in the United States, Italy and Spain. The cDNA or gDNA used as material had been derived from T cells, B-cell-depleted T cells, or PBMCs.

Germline V lookup: CDR1 MNHNY, CDR2 SVGAGI (reference sequence). V shed 6 bases and J 2 bases; nucleotides not matched to a gene: 7. The CDR3 is 15 amino acids. Per the study methods: Amplifying reference gene primers gave estimates of nucleated cell counts. Profiled with immunoSEQ multiplex PCR; TCRdb holds only in-frame clones, not every one. Clonal size and the V and J genes are those of that table, whereas D and trimming came from the DNA. The data hold 130,000 to 150,000 clones, with almost 80% observed a single time. The receptor's source is a man in his fifties or sixties with active or convalescent COVID-19. This sequence joins TRBV6-6 and TRBJ1-5; the match to TRBD1 covers 7 bases. The sequenced sample was peripheral blood. CDR3 amino acids: CASSGTALGNQPQHF. The CDR3 bases are TGTGCCAGCAGCGGGACAGCTCTTGGCAATCAGCCCCAGCATTTT.